This T cell receptor beta chain was profiled in a study of identical twins. Template switching added a universal primer binding site, and final cDNA carried unique molecular identifiers. TCRdb reprocessed the 5' RACE reads via MiXCR and lists one record per CDR3 protein. Seen here are over 500,000 distinct CDR3 sequences, around 20% observed once, and the top ten hold roughly 0.9%. Study conclusions and caveats: Compared with models, monozygotic twins showed more out-of-frame TCR alpha sharing.

This CDR3 comprises 13 residues. V was clipped by 5 bases and J by 7 bases; unmatched bases: 7. Germline lookup yields CDR1 MNHEY and CDR2 SMNVEV (reference sequence). A remark on this clonotype: Antigen specificity is unknown.

This sample also appeared in a second study, on T cells expressing NK-cell markers. That source reports: Sorting was restricted to alpha-beta TCR T cells by an anti-gamma-delta TCR antibody in several experiments. In 5 to 7 donors, dominant CD3+CD56+NKG2C+ clones formed 1.0-7.0% of CD8+ cells.

The sample was CD4+ T cells sorted from blood. The TCR was taken from a woman younger than 30 in good health. V usage is TRBV27 and J usage is TRBJ1-2; 7 positions match TRBD1. The CDR3 reads CASSDDRAGGYTF. The CDR3, as DNA: TGTGCCAGCAGTGACGACAGGGCTGGTGGCTACACCTTC.